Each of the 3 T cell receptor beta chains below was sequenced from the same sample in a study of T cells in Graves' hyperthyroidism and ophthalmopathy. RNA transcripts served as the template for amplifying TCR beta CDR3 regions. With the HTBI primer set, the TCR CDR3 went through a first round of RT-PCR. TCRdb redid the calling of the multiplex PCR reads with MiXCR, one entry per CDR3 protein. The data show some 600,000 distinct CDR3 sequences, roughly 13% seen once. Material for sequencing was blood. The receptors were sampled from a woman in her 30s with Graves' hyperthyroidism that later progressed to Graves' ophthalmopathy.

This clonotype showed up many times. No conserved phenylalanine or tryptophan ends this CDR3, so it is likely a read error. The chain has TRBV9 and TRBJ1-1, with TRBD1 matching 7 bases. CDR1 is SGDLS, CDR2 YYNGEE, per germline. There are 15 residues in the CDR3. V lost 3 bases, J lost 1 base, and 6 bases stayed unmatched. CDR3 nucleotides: TGTGCCAGCAGCGCGGCAGGGGGAACGAACACTGAAGCTTTCCTT. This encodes CASSAAGGTNTEAFL.

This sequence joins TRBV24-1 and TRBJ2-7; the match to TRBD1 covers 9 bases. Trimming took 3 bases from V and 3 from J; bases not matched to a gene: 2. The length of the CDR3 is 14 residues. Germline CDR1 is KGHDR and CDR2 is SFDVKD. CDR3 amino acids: CATSDPDRGYEQYF. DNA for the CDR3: TGTGCCACCAGTGATCCGGACAGGGGCTACGAGCAGTACTTC.

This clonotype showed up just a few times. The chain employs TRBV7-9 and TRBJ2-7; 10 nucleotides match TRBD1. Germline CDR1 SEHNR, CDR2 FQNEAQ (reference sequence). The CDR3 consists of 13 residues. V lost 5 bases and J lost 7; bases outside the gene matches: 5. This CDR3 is CASSVRDRGEQYF. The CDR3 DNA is TGTGCCAGCAGCGTCCGGGACAGGGGAGAGCAGTACTTC.